The 11 T cell receptor beta chains reported below all come from one sample, sequenced in a study of T cells after yellow fever vaccination. TCRdb reprocessed the 5' RACE reads via MiXCR and lists one record per CDR3 protein. The sample contains a few hundred thousand distinct CDR3 sequences, roughly a sixth of which appear only once. Specimen: PBMCs, collected around 5 days after the first yellow fever vaccination. These receptors were collected from a man aged 18 to 30 who received the YFV17D yellow fever vaccine.

This clonotype was observed a few times. The chain is built from TRBV6-2 or TRBV6-3 and TRBJ1-1; D uncertain. CDR3 length: 14 residues. Germline CDR1 reads MNHEY; CDR2 reads SVGEGT. Deletions cut 5 bases from V and 1 base from J, with 11 bases between. The CDR3 DNA reads as TGTGCCAGCAGTCCCGCCCTTGGGAACACTGAAGCTTTCTTT. It is translated as CASSPALGNTEAFF.

In this sample, this clonotype turned up a few times. DNA for the CDR3: TGTGCCAGTAGTAGAGGCCCCGGGGGCCTCGAGCAGTACTTC. Protein product: CASSRGPGGLEQYF. The gene calls are TRBV19 and TRBJ2-7; either TRBD1 or TRBD2 may supply D (6 bases each). Germline CDR1 is LNHDA and CDR2 is SQIVND (reference sequence). The CDR3 runs to 14 residues. V lost 4 bases and J 6 bases, leaving 16 bases between the germline ends.

CDR3 sequence (DNA): TGTGCCAGCAGCGTCCTCGGGGCAGACACTGAAGCTTTCTTT. Its protein is CASSVLGADTEAFF. The chain recombines TRBV7-9 with TRBJ1-1; a possible D gene is TRBD1 (5 bases). In germline, CDR1 is SEHNR, CDR2 FQNEAQ (reference sequence). V was pared by 5 bases and J by 3 bases, with 13 bases between. The CDR3 covers 14 residues.

This clonotype occurred a few times. The chain joins TRBV9 to TRBJ2-3; D possibly corresponds to TRBD1 (6 bases). Germline V lookup: CDR1 SGDLS, CDR2 YYNGEE. The ends were cut back, 0 bases at V and 2 bases at J, with 7 bases in the middle. The CDR3 runs to 14 residues. The CDR3 sequence: CASSVAGHTDTQYF. The CDR3, as DNA: TGTGCCAGCAGCGTAGCGGGACACACAGATACGCAGTATTTT.

This chain links TRBV21-1 with TRBJ2-1; the D call of TRBD1 is as the table states it, not checked on the DNA. TRBV21-1 is an annotated pseudogene. The CDR3 covers 16 residues. CDR3 sequence (DNA): TGTGCCAGCAGCCCCTCAAACGGGAAGGGGCACAATGAGCAGTTCTTC. It codes for CASSPSNGKGHNEQFF.

The sample holds a few counts of this clonotype. V gene TRBV4-3 combines with J gene TRBJ2-7; a weak D match, TRBD1 (5 bases). CDR1 and CDR2 (germline): LGHNA, YSLEER. The CDR3 runs 14 residues. The V end lost 0 bases, the J end lost 4 bases, and 10 bases lay between the germline ends. CDR3 sequence reads: CASSQEDTLYEQYV. Written as DNA, the CDR3 is TGCGCCAGCAGCCAAGAGGACACACTGTACGAGCAGTACGTC.

This chain connects TRBV5-1 to TRBJ2-3, with 8 bases identical to TRBD2. V was clipped by 2 bases and J by 2 bases; unmatched bases: 7. Looked up from germline, CDR1 is SGHRS and CDR2 is YFSETQ. This CDR3 is built from 16 residues. CDR3 region: CASSFLAGTTTDTQYF. The CDR3 DNA follows: TGCGCCAGCAGCTTTCTAGCGGGCACTACCACAGATACGCAGTATTTT.

This clonotype has only a few counts. CDR3 nucleotide sequence: TGCGCCAGCAGCGACCCAGGGCAGGGGGCGATCGAGCAGTACTTC. Protein: CASSDPGQGAIEQYF. This chain joins TRBV5-1 and TRBJ2-7, with TRBD1 matching 8 bases. This CDR3 has 15 residues. V shed 4 bases and J 6 bases; nucleotides not matched to a gene: 12. CDR1 and CDR2 from the germline V gene are SGHRS and YFSETQ.

Only one count was recorded for this clonotype. One junction end does not reproduce the germline sequence, and a read error may be involved. The chain employs TRBV5-4 and TRBJ1-1; D ambiguous. The CDR3 covers 13 residues. Germline V gene lookup returns CDR1 SGHNT and CDR2 YYREEE (reference sequence). This chain's CDR3 is CASSLPANSEAFF. For the CDR3, the DNA is TGTGCCAGCAGCTTGCCGGCGAACTCTGAAGCTTTCTTT.

The genes are TRBV3-1 and TRBJ1-2; weak D call: TRBD1 (6 bases). CDR3 size: 17 residues. Trimming shortened V by 8 bases and J by 4 bases, and 26 bases separated the two germline ends. CDR1 is LGHDT, CDR2 YNNKEL, per germline (reference sequence). The CDR3 region is CASDHIWTEPLLYGYTF. The CDR3 DNA sequence: TGTGCCAGCGATCATATCTGGACAGAACCCCTCCTCTATGGCTACACCTTC.

The rearrangement joins TRBV12-3 or TRBV12-4 to TRBJ2-2; 7 bases match TRBD2. V shed 6 bases and J 3 bases; nucleotides not matched to a gene: 13. The CDR3 contains 17 residues. CDR3 coding DNA: TGTGCCAGCAGGCCCGAAAGAGGGGCGGGGGACACCGGGGAGCTGTTTTTT. This gives the protein CASRPERGAGDTGELFF.